One and the same sample provided the 12 T cell receptor beta chains below, sequenced in a study of OX40 agonist ivuxolimab in advanced cancers. Assay used: immunoSEQ multiplex PCR; TCRdb lists only in-frame clones, some missing. The sample records tens of thousands of clones, 82% being singletons. The sequencing used CD4+ or CD8+ T cells sorted from blood, collected in a trial of the OX40 agonist ivuxolimab. Source of these receptors: an adult with an advanced solid tumor such as melanoma, head and neck, liver or kidney cancer.

The J gene is TRBJ2-7, the V gene TRBV7-2, with a weak D call TRBD2 (6 bases). V was cut by 4 bases and J by 2 bases, with 12 bases left in between. This CDR3 is built from 14 residues. CDR1 is SGHTA and CDR2 is FQGNSA in the germline V gene. This CDR3 reads CASSSRGRPYEQYF. The CDR3 DNA reads as TGTGCCAGCAGCTCGCGGGGAAGGCCCTACGAGCAGTACTTC.

In its sample, this clone was seen once. The V call is TRBV5-8, the J call TRBJ2-7; D gene unclear. V was cut by 0 bases and J by 0 bases, with 7 bases left in between. This CDR3 spans 14 amino acids. Germline assignment: CDR1 SGHTS and CDR2 YDEGEE. In DNA form, the CDR3 reads TGTGCCAGCAGCTTGGGCAGTAACTCCTACGAGCAGTACTTC. It specifies CASSLGSNSYEQYF. Based on the CDR3 plus reference TRBV5-8 and TRBJ2-7, the full variable domain is EAGVTQSPTHLIKTRGQQATLRCSPISGHTSVYWYQQALGLGLQFLLWYDEGEERNRGNFPPRFSGRQFPNYSSELNVNALELEDSALYLCASSLGSNSYEQYFGPGTRLTVT.

The V call is TRBV30, the J call TRBJ1-4, with 8 bases aligning to TRBD1. This CDR3 has 13 amino acids. Germline CDR1 and CDR2: GTSNPN and SVGIG (reference sequence). The CDR3 DNA reads as TGTGCGCAAGACAGGGGAGGTAGTGAAAAACTGTTTTTT. Translated, it gives CAQDRGGSEKLFF.

This clone was detected once. CDR3 residues: CASSPWQGANEQYF. The DNA for the CDR3 is TGTGCCAGCAGCCCCTGGCAGGGGGCGAACGAGCAGTACTTC. The chain couples TRBV11-2 to TRBJ2-7, with TRBD1 matching over 8 bases. Germline V gene data show CDR1 as SGHAT and CDR2 as FQNNGV. With V trimmed by 5 bases and J by 5 bases, 8 bases remained unmatched. There are 14 residues in the CDR3.

This clone was found a few times. V gene TRBV6-5 combines with J gene TRBJ2-1; the match to TRBD2 covers 9 bases. Trimming cost V 0 bases and J 0 bases; bases outside gene matches: 0. The CDR3 is 16 amino acids. Looked up from germline, CDR1 is MNHEY and CDR2 is SVGAGI. The CDR3 spells CASSYSSGSSYNEQFF. For the CDR3, the DNA is TGTGCCAGCAGTTACTCTAGCGGGAGCTCCTACAATGAGCAGTTCTTC.

J is TRBJ1-5 and V is TRBV30, with TRBD1 matching over 8 bases. V dropped 2 bases and J dropped 6; count of bases not matched to a gene: 3. This CDR3 region has 13 residues. Germline CDR1 and CDR2: GTSNPN and SVGIG (reference sequence). The CDR3 reads CAWSMDRAQPQHF. The CDR3 DNA sequence: TGTGCCTGGAGTATGGACAGGGCTCAGCCCCAGCATTTT.

This clone was seen a few times. The chain carries TRBV5-4 and TRBJ1-1; TRBD1 is a possible D gene (5 bases). V lost 0 bases and J 0 bases, leaving 9 bases between the germline ends. This CDR3 is 15 amino acids long. CDR1 is SGHNT, CDR2 YYREEE, per germline (reference sequence). The CDR3 reads CASSLEPTVNTEAFF. CDR3 nucleotides: TGTGCCAGCAGCTTGGAGCCGACAGTGAACACTGAAGCTTTCTTT. Complete variable domain (other parts from reference TRBV5-4 and TRBJ1-1): ETGVTQSPTHLIKTRGQQVTLRCSSQSGHNTVSWYQQALGQGPQFIFQYYREEENGRGNFPPRFSGLQFPNYSSELNVNALELDDSALYLCASSLEPTVNTEAFFGQGTRLTVV.

The genes are TRBV18 and TRBJ1-5; tentatively, D is TRBD1 (5 bases). The CDR3 sequence is 15 residues long. CDR1 is KGHSH and CDR2 is LQKENI in the germline V gene. V lost 3 bases to trimming and J lost 4 bases, with 13 bases between them. The CDR3 protein is CASSPGQVLNQPQHF. The CDR3 coding sequence is TGTGCCAGCTCACCGGGGCAGGTCCTTAATCAGCCCCAGCATTTT.

The chain links TRBV7-2 to TRBJ2-2; D is possibly TRBD2 (6 bases). The V end lost 4 bases, the J end lost 3 bases, and 12 bases lay between the germline ends. The CDR3 runs to 15 residues. Germline assignment: CDR1 SGHTA and CDR2 FQGNSA. The CDR3 coding sequence is TGTGCCAGCAGCTCTGAGGGACTGTACACCGGGGAGCTGTTTTTT. This sequence encodes CASSSEGLYTGELFF. The full variable domain, its missing parts supplied by reference TRBV7-2 and TRBJ2-2, is GAGVSQSPSNKVTEKGKDVELRCDPISGHTALYWYRQSLGQGLEFLIYFQGNSAPDKSGLPSDRFSAERTGGSVSTLTIQRTQQEDSAVYLCASSSEGLYTGELFFGEGSRLTVL.

This sequence joins TRBV19 and TRBJ2-7, with 12 bases that match TRBD1. The CDR3 has 15 amino acids. V was clipped by 5 bases and J by 7 bases; unmatched bases: 9. Germline-derived CDR1 and CDR2 are LNHDA and SQIVND (reference sequence). The CDR3 region is CASSFSGTGGGEQYF. CDR3 coding DNA: TGTGCCAGTAGTTTTTCCGGGACAGGGGGCGGTGAGCAGTACTTC.

The rearrangement links TRBV18 to TRBJ2-7; D unresolved. The CDR3 has 13 residues. CDR1 and CDR2 from the germline V gene are KGHSH and LQKENI. V lost 5 bases and J lost 6, with 14 bases in between. Here the CDR3 reads CASSSDMASEQYF. The CDR3 DNA is TGTGCCAGCTCATCCGACATGGCTAGCGAGCAGTACTTC.

The gene calls are TRBV5-1 and TRBJ2-5; perhaps TRBD2 as D (6 bases). Germline values: CDR1 SGHRS, CDR2 YFSETQ. V was clipped by 4 bases and J by 2 bases, with 12 bases between them. The CDR3 runs to 14 residues. CDR3 DNA sequence: TGCGCCAGCAGCGACGGGGGTGTACAAGAGACCCAGTACTTC. Protein product: CASSDGGVQETQYF.